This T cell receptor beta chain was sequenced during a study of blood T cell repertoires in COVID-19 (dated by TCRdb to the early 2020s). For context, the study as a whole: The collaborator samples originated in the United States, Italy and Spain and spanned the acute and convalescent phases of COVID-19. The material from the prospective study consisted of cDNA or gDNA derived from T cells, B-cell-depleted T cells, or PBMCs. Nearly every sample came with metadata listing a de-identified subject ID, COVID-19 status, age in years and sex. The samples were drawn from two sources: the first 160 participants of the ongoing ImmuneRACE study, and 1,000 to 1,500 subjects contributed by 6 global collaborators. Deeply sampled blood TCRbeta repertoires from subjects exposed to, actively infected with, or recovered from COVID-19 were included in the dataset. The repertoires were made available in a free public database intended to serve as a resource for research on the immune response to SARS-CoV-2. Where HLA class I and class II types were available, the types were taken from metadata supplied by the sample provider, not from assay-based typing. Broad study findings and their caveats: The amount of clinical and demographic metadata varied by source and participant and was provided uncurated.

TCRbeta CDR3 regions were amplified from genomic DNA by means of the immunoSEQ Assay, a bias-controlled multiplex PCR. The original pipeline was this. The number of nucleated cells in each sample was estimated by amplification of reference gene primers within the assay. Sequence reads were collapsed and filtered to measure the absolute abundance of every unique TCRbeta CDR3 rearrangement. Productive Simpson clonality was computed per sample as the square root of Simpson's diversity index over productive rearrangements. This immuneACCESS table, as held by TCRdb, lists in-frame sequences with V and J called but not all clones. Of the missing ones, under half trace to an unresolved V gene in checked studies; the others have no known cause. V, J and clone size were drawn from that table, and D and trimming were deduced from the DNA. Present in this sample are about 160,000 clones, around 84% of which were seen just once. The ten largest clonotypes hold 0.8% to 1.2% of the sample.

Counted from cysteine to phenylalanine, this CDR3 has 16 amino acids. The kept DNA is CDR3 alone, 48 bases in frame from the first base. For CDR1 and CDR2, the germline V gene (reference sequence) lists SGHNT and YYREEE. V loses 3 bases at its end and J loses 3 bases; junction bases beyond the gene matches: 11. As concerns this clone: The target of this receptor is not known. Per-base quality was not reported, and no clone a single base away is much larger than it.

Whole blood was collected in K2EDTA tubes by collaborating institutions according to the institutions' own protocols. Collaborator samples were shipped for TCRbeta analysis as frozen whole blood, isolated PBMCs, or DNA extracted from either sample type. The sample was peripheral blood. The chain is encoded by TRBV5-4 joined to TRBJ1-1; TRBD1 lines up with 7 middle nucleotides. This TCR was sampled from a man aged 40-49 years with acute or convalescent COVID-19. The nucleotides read TGTGCCAGCAGCTCGACGGGTTGGACAGGCTACACTGAAGCTTTCTTT. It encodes CASSSTGWTGYTEAFF.